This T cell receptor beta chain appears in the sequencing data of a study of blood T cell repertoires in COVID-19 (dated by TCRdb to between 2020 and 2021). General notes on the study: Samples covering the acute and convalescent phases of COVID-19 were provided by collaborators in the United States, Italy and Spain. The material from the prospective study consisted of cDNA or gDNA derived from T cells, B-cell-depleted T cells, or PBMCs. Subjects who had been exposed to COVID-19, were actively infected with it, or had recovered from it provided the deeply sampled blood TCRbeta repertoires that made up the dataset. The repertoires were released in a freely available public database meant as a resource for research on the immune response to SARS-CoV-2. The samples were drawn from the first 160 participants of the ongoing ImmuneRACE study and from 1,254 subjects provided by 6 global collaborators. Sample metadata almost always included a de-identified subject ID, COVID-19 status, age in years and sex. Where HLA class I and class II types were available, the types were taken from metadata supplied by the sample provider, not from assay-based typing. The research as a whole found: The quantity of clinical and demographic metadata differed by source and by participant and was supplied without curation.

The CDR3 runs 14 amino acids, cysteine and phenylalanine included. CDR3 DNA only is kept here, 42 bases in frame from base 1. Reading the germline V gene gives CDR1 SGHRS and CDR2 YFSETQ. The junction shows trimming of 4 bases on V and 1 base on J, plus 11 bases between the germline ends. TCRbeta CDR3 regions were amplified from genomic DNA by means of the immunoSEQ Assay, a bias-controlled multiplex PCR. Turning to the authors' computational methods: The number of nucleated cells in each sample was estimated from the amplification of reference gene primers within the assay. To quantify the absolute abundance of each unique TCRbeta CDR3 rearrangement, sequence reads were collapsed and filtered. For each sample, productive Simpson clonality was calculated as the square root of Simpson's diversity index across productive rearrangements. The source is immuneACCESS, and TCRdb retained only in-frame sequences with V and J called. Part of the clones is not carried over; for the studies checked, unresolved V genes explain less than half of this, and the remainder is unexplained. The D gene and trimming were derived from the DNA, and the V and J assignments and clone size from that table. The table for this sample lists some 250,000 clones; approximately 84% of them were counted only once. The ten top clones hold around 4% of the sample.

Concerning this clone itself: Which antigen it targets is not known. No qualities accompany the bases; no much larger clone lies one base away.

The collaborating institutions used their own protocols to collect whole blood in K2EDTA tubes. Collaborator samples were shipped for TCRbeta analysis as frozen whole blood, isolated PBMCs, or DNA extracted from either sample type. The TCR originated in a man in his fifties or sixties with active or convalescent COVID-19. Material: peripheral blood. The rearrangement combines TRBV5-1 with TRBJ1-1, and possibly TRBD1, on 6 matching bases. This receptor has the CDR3 CASSRDRTNTEAFF. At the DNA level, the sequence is TGCGCCAGCAGCAGAGACAGGACGAACACTGAAGCTTTCTTT.